A single sample is the source of the 32 T cell receptor beta chains below, sequenced in a study of sequential checkpoint blockade in melanoma. TCRdb's table, derived via immunoSEQ multiplex PCR, lists solely in-frame clones and lacks some. The table has about 8,400 clones, around 90% seen once. Noted treatment: randomized to nivolumab then ipilimumab (arm A) or the reverse (arm B). The specimen was CD8+ T cells sorted from blood (inferred from file names), collected from a patient given nivolumab and ipilimumab in sequence. These receptor sequences come from a human donor with melanoma.

The gene calls are TRBV15 and TRBJ2-7, with 8 bases lining up with TRBD1. The germline CDR1 and CDR2 sequences are LNHNV and YYDKDF (reference sequence). V lost 1 base and J lost 3; bases outside the gene matches: 2. CDR3 size: 14 residues. CDR3 region: CATSRVTGDYEQYV. DNA of the CDR3: TGTGCCACCAGCAGAGTGACAGGGGACTACGAGCAGTACGTC.

The chain combines TRBV7-7 with TRBJ2-7, with D possibly TRBD1 on 6 matching bases. The ends were cut back, 4 bases at V and 4 bases at J, with 11 bases in the middle. CDR3 length equals 13 residues. Germline V CDR1 and CDR2: SSHAT, FNYEAQ (reference sequence). In DNA form, the CDR3 reads TGTGCCAGCAGCTACGAGCAGGGGTACGAGCAGTACTTC. Protein product: CASSYEQGYEQYF.

The CDR3 loop is CASSFGTSVYEQYF. DNA of the CDR3: TGTGCCAGCAGCTTTGGGACTAGCGTTTACGAGCAGTACTTC. The chain carries TRBV7-2 and TRBJ2-7, with 10 positions matching TRBD2. The V and J ends lost 3 bases and 4 bases, in that order; junction bases with no gene match: 3. This CDR3 is 14 amino acids long. Per the germline V gene, CDR1 is SGHTA and CDR2 is FQGNSA.

V and J are TRBV7-6 and TRBJ2-7, with D possibly being TRBD1 (6 bases). The CDR3 contains 15 residues. In germline, CDR1 is SGHVS, CDR2 FNYEAQ. V was shortened by 4 bases and J by 1 base, with 14 bases between the two germline ends. Here the CDR3 reads CASSWARTESYEQYF. CDR3 sequence (DNA): TGTGCCAGCAGCTGGGCCAGGACAGAATCCTACGAGCAGTACTTC.

The chain carries TRBV19 and TRBJ2-7; no firm D call. Per germline, CDR1 LNHDA and CDR2 SQIVND (reference sequence). The CDR3 loop spans 14 amino acids. The ends were cut back, 4 bases at V and 5 bases at J, with 15 bases in the middle. CDR3 nucleotides: TGTGCCAGTAGTAAAACAGCCCCGCCCAACGAGCAGTACTTC. Residues: CASSKTAPPNEQYF.

This clone was detected only once. This chain joins TRBV27 and TRBJ1-5, with no clear D. The V gene lost 5 bases and the J gene lost 5 bases, with 16 bases spanning the gap. CDR3 length equals 15 residues. The germline gives CDR1 MNHEY, CDR2 SMNVEV (reference sequence). The CDR3 reads CASSPLSAPHQPQHF. CDR3 DNA: TGTGCCAGCAGTCCTCTTTCAGCGCCCCATCAGCCCCAGCATTTT.

This chain joins TRBV7-9 and TRBJ2-7; 11 bases are shared with TRBD2. Losses at the gene ends were 0 bases for V and 5 bases for J; bases not matched to a gene: 3. CDR1 is SEHNR, CDR2 FQNEAQ, per germline (reference sequence). The CDR3 has 15 residues. The CDR3 spells CASSLALAGVNEQYF. The CDR3 DNA reads as TGTGCCAGCAGCTTAGCACTAGCGGGAGTCAACGAGCAGTACTTC.

This chain joins TRBV27 and TRBJ2-7, with D maybe TRBD1 (6 bases). The CDR3 consists of 14 residues. The germline CDR1 and CDR2 sequences are MNHEY and SMNVEV (reference sequence). V was clipped by 5 bases and J by 4 bases, with 15 bases between them. The CDR3 is CASSAPTGVYEQYF. CDR3 coding DNA: TGTGCCAGCAGTGCGCCGACAGGCGTATACGAGCAGTACTTC.

The table lists this clone with a count of one. The gene calls are TRBV6-5 and TRBJ1-1; possibly TRBD1 for D (5 bases). V lost 2 bases and J lost 8, with 12 bases in between. CDR1 and CDR2 (germline): MNHEY, SVGAGI. This CDR3 has 13 amino acids. Written as DNA, the CDR3 is TGTGCCAGCAGTTACGGGTCGAGGACAGAAGCTTTCTTT. Protein: CASSYGSRTEAFF.

V gene TRBV30 combines with J gene TRBJ1-2; possibly TRBD1 for D (5 bases). In germline, CDR1 is GTSNPN, CDR2 SVGIG (reference sequence). The V gene lost 5 bases and the J gene lost 6 bases, with 13 bases spanning the gap. This CDR3 region has 12 residues. CDR3 amino acids: CAWQQGYHGYTF. The CDR3 nucleotides are TGTGCCTGGCAGCAGGGATACCATGGCTACACCTTC.

This clone was picked up one time. The V and J genes are TRBV14 and TRBJ2-6; D call uncertain. This CDR3 region has 16 residues. V was pared by 3 bases and J by 0 bases, with 9 bases between. CDR1 is SGHDN and CDR2 is FVKESK in the germline V gene. The CDR3 loop is CASSHLLSSGANVLTF. For the CDR3, the DNA is TGTGCCAGCAGCCATCTCCTAAGCTCTGGGGCCAACGTCCTGACTTTC.

This chain connects TRBV5-6 to TRBJ1-3; weak D call: TRBD1 (5 bases). The V end was cut by 4 bases, the J end by 1 base, with 18 bases between. Germline V gives CDR1 SGHDT, CDR2 YYEEEE. This CDR3 spans 17 amino acids. This CDR3 is CASSLPGGGSSGNTIYF. Written as DNA, the CDR3 is TGTGCCAGCAGCCTCCCCGGGGGTGGATCGTCTGGAAACACCATATATTTT.

The V call is TRBV11-2, the J call TRBJ1-1; D is unclear. V gave up 0 bases and J gave up 3 bases, with 8 bases separating them. This CDR3 is 14 amino acids long. Germline V gene sequence: CDR1 SGHAT, CDR2 FQNNGV. The CDR3 sequence is CASSLDVGDTEAFF. The CDR3 coding sequence is TGTGCCAGCAGCTTAGATGTCGGGGACACTGAAGCTTTCTTT.

The chain links TRBV4-1 to TRBJ2-7; 10 nucleotides agree with TRBD2. The CDR3 sequence is 13 residues long. V shed 1 base and J 6 bases; nucleotides not matched to a gene: 0. Germline V gives CDR1 MGHRA, CDR2 YSYEKL. The CDR3 DNA follows: TGCGCCAGCAGCCAAGGACTAGCGGGCGAGCAGTACTTC. This encodes CASSQGLAGEQYF.

The gene calls are TRBV2 and TRBJ2-7; TRBD2 aligns across 9 bases. V lost 3 bases and J lost 0; bases outside the gene matches: 0. Germline V gene sequence: CDR1 SNHLY, CDR2 FYNNEI. There are 14 residues in the CDR3. CDR3 in DNA: TGTGCCAGCAGTGAGACTAGCGGCTCCTACGAGCAGTACTTC. As protein: CASSETSGSYEQYF.

The V call is TRBV27, the J call TRBJ2-7, with D maybe TRBD2 (7 bases). Looked up from germline, CDR1 is MNHEY and CDR2 is SMNVEV (reference sequence). The CDR3 length is 14 residues. Trimming shortened V by 4 bases and J by 2 bases, and 12 bases separated the two germline ends. The CDR3 coding sequence is TGTGCCAGCAGTTGGGCGGGGGCCACCTACGAGCAGTACTTC. It codes for CASSWAGATYEQYF.

This chain links TRBV27 with TRBJ2-7, with 7 bases matching TRBD1. The CDR3 consists of 14 residues. V shed 6 bases and J 0 bases; nucleotides not matched to a gene: 5. Germline CDR1 MNHEY, CDR2 SMNVEV (reference sequence). The CDR3 reads CASSPGTVSYEQYF. CDR3 DNA sequence: TGTGCCAGCAGCCCGGGGACAGTCTCCTACGAGCAGTACTTC.

The chain couples TRBV6-6 to TRBJ1-1; 7 bases align to TRBD1. Looked up from germline, CDR1 is MNHNY and CDR2 is SVGAGI (reference sequence). J gave up 7 bases and V 7 bases, and 6 bases lay outside the gene matches. This CDR3 is 12 amino acids long. CDR3 loop: CASTFQGDEAFF. The CDR3 DNA sequence: TGTGCCAGCACCTTTCAGGGGGATGAAGCTTTCTTT.

V and J are TRBV19 and TRBJ2-7, with a possible D match to TRBD1 (5 bases). Trimming stripped 3 bases from V and 5 bases from J, with 14 bases between. The germline V gene has CDR1 LNHDA and CDR2 SQIVND (reference sequence). The CDR3 covers 14 residues. The CDR3 reads CASSIGQGYHEQYF. The CDR3 DNA follows: TGTGCCAGTAGTATTGGCCAGGGATACCACGAGCAGTACTTC.

The V call is TRBV5-6, the J call TRBJ1-2, with 8 bases aligning to TRBD1. Germline V gives CDR1 SGHDT, CDR2 YYEEEE. The CDR3 extends over 16 amino acids. J gave up 3 bases and V 0 bases, and 7 bases lay outside the gene matches. The CDR3 DNA sequence: TGTGCCAGCAGCTTGGGACAGGGGTCGGGCTACTATGGCTACACCTTC. It translates to CASSLGQGSGYYGYTF.

The chain links TRBV4-1 to TRBJ1-2, with D possibly being TRBD1 (5 bases). CDR1 is MGHRA and CDR2 is YSYEKL in the germline V gene. Trimming took off 4 bases at V and 4 bases at J, with 13 bases between the two ends. CDR3 length: 14 residues. The DNA of the CDR3 is TGCGCCAGCAGCCCGTGGGGGGGATCCTATGGCTACACCTTC. Residues: CASSPWGGSYGYTF.

The chain combines TRBV28 with TRBJ1-1; no definite D call. Trimming removed 3 bases from V and 3 bases from J, with 8 bases in between. CDR3 length: 13 amino acids. The germline V gene has CDR1 MDHEN and CDR2 SYDVKM. This CDR3 reads CASSFGTDTEAFF. CDR3 DNA sequence: TGTGCCAGCAGTTTCGGAACAGACACTGAAGCTTTCTTT.

The rearrangement links TRBV28 to TRBJ1-5, with D possibly being TRBD1 (6 bases). V was pared by 8 bases and J by 0 bases, with 14 bases between. Germline loops: CDR1 MDHEN, CDR2 SYDVKM. CDR3 length equals 15 residues. In nucleotides, the CDR3 is TGTGCCAGCCAGGGACACCTACTTAGCAATCAGCCCCAGCATTTT. This sequence encodes CASQGHLLSNQPQHF.

The chain couples TRBV7-9 to TRBJ2-1; TRBD2 might be the D (5 bases). Deletions cut 8 bases from V and 3 bases from J, with 11 bases between. Per the germline V gene, CDR1 is SEHNR and CDR2 is FQNEAQ (reference sequence). The CDR3 contains 13 residues. The CDR3 region has the DNA TGTGCCAGCGGAAGCGGAGACTACAATGAGCAGTTCTTC. Translated: CASGSGDYNEQFF.

Only a few counts were recorded for this clone. V and J are TRBV27 and TRBJ1-5, with no clear D. This CDR3 has 13 residues. Between the trimmed V and J ends, which lost 2 bases and 5 bases, there was a span of 7 bases. Looked up from germline, CDR1 is MNHEY and CDR2 is SMNVEV (reference sequence). The CDR3 nucleotides read TGTGCCAGCAGTTTAACGGGGTATCAGCCCCAGCATTTT. It yields the protein CASSLTGYQPQHF.

This chain connects TRBV15 to TRBJ1-2; the D gene is possibly TRBD1 (5 bases). Germline CDR1 is LNHNV and CDR2 is YYDKDF (reference sequence). The CDR3 covers 13 residues. Trimming stripped 3 bases from V and 4 bases from J, with 9 bases between. The CDR3 bases are TGTGCCACCAGCAGCTCAGGGCCCTATGGCTACACCTTC. Translated, it gives CATSSSGPYGYTF. The variable domain in full, with the rest retrieved from reference TRBV15 and TRBJ1-2, is DAMVIQNPRYQVTQFGKPVTLSCSQTLNHNVMYWYQQKSSQAPKLLFHYYDKDFNNEADTPDNFQSRRPNTSFCFLDIRSPGLGDTAMYLCATSSSGPYGYTFGSGTRLTVV.

The chain combines TRBV19 with TRBJ1-5; D perhaps matches TRBD1 (5 bases). V lost 6 bases, J lost 3 bases, and 15 bases lay in between. Germline values: CDR1 LNHDA, CDR2 SQIVND (reference sequence). The CDR3 contains 15 residues. CDR3 in amino acids: CASSLGVGDNQPQHF. Written as DNA, the CDR3 is TGTGCCAGTAGCCTGGGCGTAGGGGACAATCAGCCCCAGCATTTT.

The V and J genes are TRBV28 and TRBJ1-1, with a possible D match to TRBD1 (5 bases). CDR3 length: 14 residues. Germline CDR1 is MDHEN and CDR2 is SYDVKM. V was cut by 6 bases and J by 3 bases, with 14 bases left in between. CDR3 protein: CASSSGTVDTEAFF. The CDR3 DNA reads TGTGCCAGCAGCAGCGGGACGGTGGACACTGAAGCTTTCTTT.

This sequence joins TRBV5-6 and TRBJ1-2; no reliable D call. This CDR3 comprises 12 residues. Germline V gene data show CDR1 as SGHDT and CDR2 as YYEEEE. V lost 2 bases, J lost 4 bases, and 6 bases lay in between. The CDR3 protein is CASSFSGYGYTF. For the CDR3, the DNA is TGTGCCAGCAGCTTTTCCGGCTATGGCTACACCTTC.

V gene TRBV5-6 combines with J gene TRBJ1-4, with D tentatively TRBD1 (6 bases). Germline CDR1 SGHDT, CDR2 YYEEEE. V lost 7 bases and J 7 bases, leaving 20 bases between the germline ends. This CDR3 comprises 15 residues. The DNA of the CDR3 is TGTGCCAGCCACCCCGAAGGCAGGGGAGCTGAAAAACTGTTTTTT. It is translated as CASHPEGRGAEKLFF.

The chain is built from TRBV9 and TRBJ2-7; 8 bases agree with TRBD1. The CDR3 is 17 residues long. The germline CDR1 and CDR2 sequences are SGDLS and YYNGEE. V lost 0 bases to trimming and J lost 0 bases; unmatched junction nucleotides: 8. CDR3 amino acids: CASSVGVGQGPSYEQYF. Here the CDR3 DNA reads TGTGCCAGCAGCGTAGGGGTTGGACAGGGTCCCTCCTACGAGCAGTACTTC.

The chain links TRBV10-3 to TRBJ1-2; D is uncertain. The germline V and J ends were trimmed by 3 bases and 3 bases, with 11 bases remaining between them. The CDR3 extends over 14 amino acids. Germline V lookup: CDR1 ENHRY, CDR2 SYGVKD. The CDR3 here is CAISDEFSYYGYTF. Written as DNA, the CDR3 is TGTGCCATCAGTGATGAGTTCTCCTACTATGGCTACACCTTC.